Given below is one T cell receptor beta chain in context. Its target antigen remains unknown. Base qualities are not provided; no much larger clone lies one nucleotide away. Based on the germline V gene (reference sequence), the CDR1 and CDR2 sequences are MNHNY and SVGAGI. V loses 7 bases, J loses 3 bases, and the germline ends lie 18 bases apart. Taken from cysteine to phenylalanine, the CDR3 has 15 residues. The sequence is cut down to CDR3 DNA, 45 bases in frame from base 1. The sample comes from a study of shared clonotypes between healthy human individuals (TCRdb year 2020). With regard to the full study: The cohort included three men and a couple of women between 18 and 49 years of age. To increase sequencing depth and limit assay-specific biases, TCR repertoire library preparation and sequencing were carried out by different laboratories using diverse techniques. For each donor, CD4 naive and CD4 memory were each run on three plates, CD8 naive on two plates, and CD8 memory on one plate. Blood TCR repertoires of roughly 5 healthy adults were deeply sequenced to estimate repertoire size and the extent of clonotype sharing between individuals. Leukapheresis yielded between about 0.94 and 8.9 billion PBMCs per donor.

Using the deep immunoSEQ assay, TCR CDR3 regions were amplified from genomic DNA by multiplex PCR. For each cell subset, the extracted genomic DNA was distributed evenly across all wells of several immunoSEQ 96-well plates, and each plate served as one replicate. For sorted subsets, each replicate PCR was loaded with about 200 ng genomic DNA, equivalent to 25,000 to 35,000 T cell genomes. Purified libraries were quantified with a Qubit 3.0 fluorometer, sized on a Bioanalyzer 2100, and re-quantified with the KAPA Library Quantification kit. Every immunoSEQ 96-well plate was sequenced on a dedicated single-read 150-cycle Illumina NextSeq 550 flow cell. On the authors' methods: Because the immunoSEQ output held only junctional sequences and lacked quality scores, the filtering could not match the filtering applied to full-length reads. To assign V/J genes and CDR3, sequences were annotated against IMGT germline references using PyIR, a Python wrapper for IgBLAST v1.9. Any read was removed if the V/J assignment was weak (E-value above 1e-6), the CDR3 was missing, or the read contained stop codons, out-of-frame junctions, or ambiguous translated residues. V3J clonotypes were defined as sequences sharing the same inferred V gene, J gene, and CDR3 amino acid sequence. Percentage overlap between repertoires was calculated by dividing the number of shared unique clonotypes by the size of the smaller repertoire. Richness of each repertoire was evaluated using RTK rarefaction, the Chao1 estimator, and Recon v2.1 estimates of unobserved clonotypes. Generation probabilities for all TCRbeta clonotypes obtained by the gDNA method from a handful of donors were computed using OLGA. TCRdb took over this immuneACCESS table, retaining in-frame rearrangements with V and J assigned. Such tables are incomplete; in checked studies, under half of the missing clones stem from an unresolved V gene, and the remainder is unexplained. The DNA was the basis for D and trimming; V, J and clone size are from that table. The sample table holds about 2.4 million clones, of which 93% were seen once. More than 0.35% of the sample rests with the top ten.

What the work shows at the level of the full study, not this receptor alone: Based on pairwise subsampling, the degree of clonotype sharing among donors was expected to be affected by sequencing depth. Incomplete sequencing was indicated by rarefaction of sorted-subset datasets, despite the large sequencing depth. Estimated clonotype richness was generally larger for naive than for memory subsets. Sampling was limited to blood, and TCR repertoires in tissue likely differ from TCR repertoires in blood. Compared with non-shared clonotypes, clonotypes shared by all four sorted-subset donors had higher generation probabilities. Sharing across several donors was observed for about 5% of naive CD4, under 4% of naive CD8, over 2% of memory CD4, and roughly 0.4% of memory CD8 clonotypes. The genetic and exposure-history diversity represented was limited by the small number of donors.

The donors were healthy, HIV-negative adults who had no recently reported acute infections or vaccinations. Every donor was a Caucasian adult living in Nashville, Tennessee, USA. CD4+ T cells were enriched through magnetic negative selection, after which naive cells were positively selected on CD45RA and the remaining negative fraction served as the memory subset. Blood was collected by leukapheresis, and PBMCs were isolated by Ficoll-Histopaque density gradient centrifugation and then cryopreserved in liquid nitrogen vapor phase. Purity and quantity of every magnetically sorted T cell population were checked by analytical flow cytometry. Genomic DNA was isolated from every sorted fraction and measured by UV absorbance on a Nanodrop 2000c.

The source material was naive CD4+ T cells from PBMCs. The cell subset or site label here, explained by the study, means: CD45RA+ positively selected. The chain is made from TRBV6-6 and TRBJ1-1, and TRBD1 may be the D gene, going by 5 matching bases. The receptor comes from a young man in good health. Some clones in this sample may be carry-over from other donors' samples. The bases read TGTGCCAGCATCAAACCCGGGGCCCAGCACACTGAAGCTTTCTTT. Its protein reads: CASIKPGAQHTEAFF.